Listed below are T cell receptor beta chains from one sample, sequenced in a study of response to subunit inactivated influenza vaccine. TCRdb re-analysed the RT-PCR reads in MiXCR, keeping a single row per CDR3 protein. The data contain 530,000 or so distinct CDR3 sequences, roughly 10% of them seen just once; the ten biggest clones take up about a tenth. The sample was PBMCs from blood, taken on the day of vaccination. These receptors were obtained from a man aged 45-65 years who received an inactivated influenza vaccine. Each CDR3 is given with its conserved first and last residue. D genes are given only for firm matches. Part of the rows lack a size; the others show once, few, many or a class for expanded clones.

CDR3,DNA,size,J,D,V
CASSQDAPRGIQYF,TGCGCCAGCAGCCAAGATGCCCCCCGGGGCATTCAGTACTTC,-,TRBJ2-4,-,TRBV4-3
CASSEGATGELFF,TGTGCCAGCAGTGAAGGCGCCACCGGGGAGCTGTTTTTT,-,TRBJ2-2,-,TRBV2
CASSPDGTGTEAFF,TGTGCCAGCAGCCCCGACGGGACAGGCACTGAAGCTTTCTTT,few,TRBJ1-1,TRBD1,TRBV3-1
CASRPSGGAPTGEQYF,TGTGCCAGCAGACCTAGCGGGGGGGCTCCTACGGGCGAGCAGTACTTC,many,TRBJ2-7,TRBD2,TRBV7-8
CASSLVTDRAHEQFF,TGCGCCAGCAGCTTGGTGACCGACAGGGCCCATGAGCAGTTCTTC,few,TRBJ2-1,TRBD1,TRBV5-1
CASSLKGANVLTF,TGTGCCAGCAGTTTGAAAGGGGCCAACGTCCTGACTTTC,-,TRBJ2-6,-,TRBV12-3/TRBV12-4
CASSQDKGLSAFF,TGCGCCAGCAGCCAAGACAAGGGGCTGAGCGCTTTCTTT,many,TRBJ1-1,-,TRBV4-1
CASSLGATVGGEQYF,TGTGCCAGCAGCTTGGGAGCGACAGTGGGGGGCGAGCAGTACTTC,-,TRBJ2-7,-,TRBV5-6
CSARKLAGAVSYNEQLF,TGCAGTGCTAGAAAACTAGCGGGGGCTGTATCCTACAATGAGCAGTTATTC,-,TRBJ2-1,TRBD2,TRBV20-1
CATAGGGDMNTQYF,TGTGCCACCGCCGGGGGGGGTGATATGAATACGCAGTATTTT,-,TRBJ2-3,TRBD2,TRBV7-9